This T cell receptor (beta chain) came from a study of blood T cell repertoires in COVID-19. Study-level information: T cells, B-cell-depleted T cells, or PBMCs supplied cDNA or gDNA.

This CDR3 spans 17 amino acids. Germline loops: CDR1 SEHNR, CDR2 FQNEAQ (reference sequence). Trimming took 5 bases from V and 3 from J, leaving 22 bases between them. Libraries were prepared by immunoSEQ multiplex PCR; TCRdb keeps only in-frame clonotypes and omits some of them. The profile shows about 400,000 clones, approximately 90% of them singletons. What was sequenced was peripheral blood. The sequence derives from a woman aged 30 to 39 with active or convalescent COVID-19. This chain links TRBV7-9 with TRBJ1-2; D remains unclear. The CDR3 bases are TGTGCCAGCAGCAACAGACTATTCAAACAAGGCGACTATGGCTACACCTTC. Amino acid sequence: CASSNRLFKQGDYGYTF.